This note documents a single TCR beta chain sequence. This record comes from a study of shared clonotypes between healthy human individuals. Produced via immunoSEQ multiplex PCR; TCRdb's table is partial and in-frame only. The sample shows roughly 1.4 million clones, around 98.5% of them seen only once. The ends were cut back, 3 bases at V and 0 bases at J, with 10 bases in the middle. Per the germline V gene, CDR1 is SGHTA and CDR2 is FQGNSA. The CDR3 has 15 amino acids. V and J are TRBV7-2 and TRBJ2-3; the D is unclear. Sequencing was carried out using naive CD4+ T cells sorted from blood. Indicated subset: CD45RA+ positively selected. This TCR was sampled from a man aged 25-45 years in good health. As DNA, the CDR3 is TGTGCCAGCAGCTTCCCCACAGAAAGCACAGATACGCAGTATTTT. It translates to CASSFPTESTDTQYF.